A single sample is the source of the 25 T cell receptor beta chains below, sequenced in a study of cytomegalovirus exposure and HLA in healthy donors. The primer mix had 60 Vbeta and 13 Jbeta primers. Repertoires were generated with immunoSEQ multiplex PCR, while TCRdb's copy carries only in-frame clones and drops some. The sample includes around 140,000 clones, around 78% seen only once; the top ten take 6.2%. The sample was PBMCs. The receptors stem from a woman in her thirties or forties in good health and CMV-seropositive.

The chain joins TRBV6-5 to TRBJ1-2; TRBD1 agrees at 7 bases. The CDR3 has 14 amino acids. Germline CDR1 reads MNHEY; CDR2 reads SVGAGI. V was clipped by 5 bases and J by 6 bases; unmatched bases: 9. CDR3 nucleotide sequence: TGTGCCAGCAGTCAACCCACAGGGGACGATGGCTACACCTTC. As protein: CASSQPTGDDGYTF.

The chain has TRBV12-5 and TRBJ2-7, with D maybe TRBD2 (6 bases). With 0 bases removed from V and 5 bases from J, the gap between germline ends came to 14 bases. The CDR3 sequence is 15 residues long. Germline CDR1 LGHNT, CDR2 FRNRAP. CDR3 protein: CASGLVLGGNDEQYF. DNA of the CDR3: TGTGCTAGTGGTTTGGTACTAGGAGGGAACGACGAGCAGTACTTC.

This clone was observed a single time. The gene calls are TRBV6-1 and TRBJ2-5; the D is unclear. The CDR3 consists of 13 residues. Trimming cost V 6 bases and J 3 bases, with 11 bases left between them. Germline CDR1 and CDR2: MNHNS and SASEGT. CDR3 sequence: CASRGRFKETQYF. CDR3 coding DNA: TGTGCCAGCAGGGGCCGGTTTAAAGAGACCCAGTACTTC.

This clone was seen more than once but under ten times. V usage is TRBV2 and J usage is TRBJ2-7; TRBD2 matches at 11 bases. With 5 bases clipped from V and 3 bases from J, the junction kept 3 bases outside the gene matches. The germline V gene encodes CDR1 SNHLY and CDR2 FYNNEI. This CDR3 has 14 residues. The CDR3 region has the DNA TGTGCCAGCAGTTTTACTAGCGGGGGCTACGAGCAGTACTTC. Residues: CASSFTSGGYEQYF.

This chain links TRBV4-1 with TRBJ1-2; D call uncertain. The CDR3 covers 13 residues. The V gene lost 1 base and the J gene lost 6 bases, with 9 bases spanning the gap. Germline CDR1 and CDR2: MGHRA and YSYEKL. The CDR3 sequence: CASSQVRADGYTF. In DNA, the CDR3 is TGCGCCAGCAGCCAAGTTCGCGCGGATGGCTACACCTTC.

This chain joins TRBV29-1 and TRBJ1-1, with D perhaps matching TRBD1 (6 bases). CDR1 is SQVTM, CDR2 ANQGSEA, per germline. The CDR3 is 13 amino acids. The V end was cut by 7 bases, the J end by 1 base, with 13 bases between. The CDR3 sequence is CSAMTGPNTEAFF. The DNA for the CDR3 is TGCAGCGCCATGACAGGACCGAACACTGAAGCTTTCTTT.

This clone has only one observation. This chain joins TRBV9 and TRBJ1-3; D call uncertain. This CDR3 comprises 17 residues. Between the trimmed V and J ends, which lost 4 bases and 0 bases, there was a span of 17 bases. Per the germline V gene, CDR1 is SGDLS and CDR2 is YYNGEE. The CDR3 loop is CASSIAPWSSSGNTIYF. The CDR3 nucleotides are TGTGCCAGCAGCATAGCCCCATGGTCTAGCTCTGGAAACACCATATATTTT.

This clone was observed a few times. The chain combines TRBV4-1 with TRBJ2-5; 8 bases line up with TRBD1. Losses at the gene ends were 4 bases for V and 3 bases for J; bases not matched to a gene: 10. The CDR3 has 16 residues. The germline gives CDR1 MGHRA, CDR2 YSYEKL. CDR3: CASSLDTGGGEETQYF. For the CDR3, the DNA is TGCGCCAGCAGCCTAGACACAGGGGGTGGGGAAGAGACCCAGTACTTC.

The V and J genes are TRBV27 and TRBJ2-2, with 8 bases aligning to TRBD1. V shed 7 bases, J shed 8 bases, and the junction held 6 bases outside the gene matches. CDR1 is MNHEY, CDR2 SMNVEV, per germline (reference sequence). This CDR3 comprises 13 residues. CDR3: CASTGQGLGELFF. DNA of the CDR3: TGTGCCAGCACCGGACAGGGATTGGGGGAGCTGTTTTTT.

This chain connects TRBV7-9 to TRBJ2-5; 11 bases match TRBD2. Per germline, CDR1 SEHNR and CDR2 FQNEAQ (reference sequence). This CDR3 comprises 15 residues. V shed 7 bases, J shed 9 bases, and the junction held 13 bases outside the gene matches. CDR3 DNA sequence: TGTGCCAGCAACCAAAAACTAGCGGGAGAGGATCCCCAGTACTTC. It yields the protein CASNQKLAGEDPQYF.

Turning to this clone: Within the sample, other DNA sequences also encode this same CDR3. The chain carries TRBV5-1 and TRBJ2-5, with TRBD2 identical over 8 bases. CDR1 and CDR2 (germline): SGHRS, YFSETQ. With V trimmed by 0 bases and J by 4 bases, 2 bases remained unmatched. This CDR3 spans 14 amino acids. The CDR3 DNA reads TGCGCCAGCAGCTTGGCGGGAGGGACAGAGACCCAGTACTTC. Its protein product is CASSLAGGTETQYF.

This clone has just a few counts. The chain combines TRBV29-1 with TRBJ2-5, with D maybe TRBD1 (6 bases). The length of the CDR3 is 14 residues. CDR1 SQVTM and CDR2 ANQGSEA come from the germline V gene. V was pared by 0 bases and J by 1 base, with 9 bases between. For the CDR3, the DNA is TGCAGCGTTGAAGAAGGGGGACCCCAAGAGACCCAGTACTTC. Protein sequence: CSVEEGGPQETQYF.

The chain uses TRBV6-5 and TRBJ2-1; TRBD2 matches at 8 bases. The CDR3 sequence is 15 residues long. V shed 6 bases and J 2 bases; nucleotides not matched to a gene: 6. Germline lookup yields CDR1 MNHEY and CDR2 SVGAGI. The CDR3 DNA is TGTGCCAGCAGGTCCCCGGGACTAGCCTACAATGAGCAGTTCTTC. This sequence encodes CASRSPGLAYNEQFF.

The V gene is TRBV4-1, the J gene TRBJ2-3; 8 bases are shared with TRBD1. The CDR3 runs 16 residues. V was pared by 4 bases and J by 0 bases, with 6 bases of the junction left unmatched. Germline CDR1 reads MGHRA; CDR2 reads YSYEKL. The CDR3 spells CASSLDRDASTDTQYF. In nucleotides, the CDR3 is TGCGCCAGCAGCCTGGACAGGGACGCTAGCACAGATACGCAGTATTTT.

The genes are TRBV28 and TRBJ2-3; D gene uncertain. Germline CDR1 MDHEN, CDR2 SYDVKM. The CDR3 length is 13 residues. CDR3 nucleotide sequence: TGTGCTTCCGTGAGTGCAAGCACAGATACGCAGTATTTT. Translated: CASVSASTDTQYF.

This clone was observed a single time. The chain combines TRBV4-1 with TRBJ1-2; 9 nucleotides align to TRBD1. This CDR3 is built from 18 residues. Germline V gives CDR1 MGHRA, CDR2 YSYEKL. V lost 1 base and J lost 4; bases outside the gene matches: 13. Here the CDR3 reads CASSQGLQGAKSLYGYTF. The CDR3 nucleotides read TGCGCCAGCAGCCAAGGATTACAGGGGGCGAAATCTCTCTATGGCTACACCTTC.

CDR3 nucleotides: TGTGCCAGCTCACCACCAGGAGGGTCTCGTAATCAGCCCCAGCATTTT. Amino acids: CASSPPGGSRNQPQHF. The rearrangement joins TRBV18 to TRBJ1-5, with unresolved D. V lost 0 bases, J lost 4 bases, and 13 bases lay in between. This CDR3 has 16 amino acids. Germline lookup yields CDR1 KGHSH and CDR2 LQKENI.

The chain uses TRBV5-1 and TRBJ1-4; D is possibly TRBD1 (6 bases). V gave up 4 bases and J gave up 5 bases, with 12 bases separating them. The CDR3 is made up of 14 amino acids. Germline CDR1 is SGHRS and CDR2 is YFSETQ. Here the CDR3 DNA reads TGCGCCAGCAGCACCGGGACACGGAATGAAAAACTGTTTTTT. Amino acid sequence: CASSTGTRNEKLFF. The full variable domain, with the rest looked up from reference TRBV5-1 and TRBJ1-4, is KAGVTQTPRYLIKTRGQQVTLSCSPISGHRSVSWYQQTPGQGLQFLFEYFSETQRNKGNFPGRFSGRQFSNSRSEMNVSTLELGDSALYLCASSTGTRNEKLFFGSGTQLSVL.

This clone was detected a few times. DNA for the CDR3: TGTGCCAGCAGCCAAGGGACACAACTATACGAGCAGTACTTC. It codes for CASSQGTQLYEQYF. The chain recombines TRBV4-2 with TRBJ2-7; a weak D match, TRBD1 (5 bases). Germline CDR1 and CDR2: LGHNA and YNFKEQ. The CDR3 length is 14 residues. V was clipped by 1 base and J by 4 bases, with 11 bases between them.

The chain is built from TRBV28 and TRBJ2-3; D is perhaps TRBD2 (5 bases). The CDR3 has 14 amino acids. Germline-derived CDR1 and CDR2 are MDHEN and SYDVKM. V shed 6 bases and J shed 1 base, with 11 bases lying between them. The CDR3 region has the DNA TGTGCCAGCAGCCGGACTTGGGGCACAGATACGCAGTATTTT. Protein sequence: CASSRTWGTDTQYF. The full variable domain, rest sourced from reference TRBV28 and TRBJ2-3, is DVKVTQSSRYLVKRTGEKVFLECVQDMDHENMFWYRQDPGLGLRLIYFSYDVKMKEKGDIPEGYSVSREKKERFSLILESASTNQTSMYLCASSRTWGTDTQYFGPGTRLTVL.

The chain uses TRBV15 and TRBJ1-3, with no clear D. This CDR3 is 14 amino acids long. Looked up from germline, CDR1 is LNHNV and CDR2 is YYDKDF (reference sequence). Trimming removed 5 bases at V and 4 bases at J, with 12 bases between. As DNA, the CDR3 is TGTGCCACCAGCCAGATTTCTGTAGGAAACACCATATATTTT. It codes for CATSQISVGNTIYF.

This chain joins TRBV10-2 and TRBJ2-3; 14 nucleotides align to TRBD2. V shed 7 bases and J 6 bases; nucleotides not matched to a gene: 6. CDR1 is WSHSY, CDR2 SAAADI, per germline. The CDR3 contains 15 residues. The CDR3 here is CASMRGLAGVDTQYF. The CDR3 bases are TGCGCCAGCATGAGGGGACTAGCGGGAGTTGATACGCAGTATTTT.

The chain carries TRBV19 and TRBJ2-2; 10 bases are shared with TRBD1. The CDR3 has 14 amino acids. The germline V gene has CDR1 LNHDA and CDR2 SQIVND (reference sequence). The V segment lost 5 bases and the J segment 3 bases; nucleotides outside the gene matches: 0. The CDR3 region has the DNA TGTGCCAGTAGTGACAGGGGGCACACCGGGGAGCTGTTTTTT. Amino acids: CASSDRGHTGELFF.

The chain couples TRBV5-1 to TRBJ2-5; D gene unclear. The germline CDR1 and CDR2 sequences are SGHRS and YFSETQ. This CDR3 has 12 amino acids. Trimming cost V 6 bases and J 7 bases, with 13 bases left between them. Written as DNA, the CDR3 is TGCGCCAGCACGGTCTCGGGTGGGACCCAGTACTTC. Amino acids: CASTVSGGTQYF.

This rearrangement joins TRBV7-2 to TRBJ2-3, with 14 bases aligning to TRBD2. Germline V gene lookup returns CDR1 SGHTA and CDR2 FQGNSA. This CDR3 spans 16 amino acids. V shed 5 bases and J 5 bases; nucleotides not matched to a gene: 6. The CDR3 region has the DNA TGTGCCAGCAGCACCGGACTAGCGGGAGGTGAAGATACGCAGTATTTT. Translating gives CASSTGLAGGEDTQYF.